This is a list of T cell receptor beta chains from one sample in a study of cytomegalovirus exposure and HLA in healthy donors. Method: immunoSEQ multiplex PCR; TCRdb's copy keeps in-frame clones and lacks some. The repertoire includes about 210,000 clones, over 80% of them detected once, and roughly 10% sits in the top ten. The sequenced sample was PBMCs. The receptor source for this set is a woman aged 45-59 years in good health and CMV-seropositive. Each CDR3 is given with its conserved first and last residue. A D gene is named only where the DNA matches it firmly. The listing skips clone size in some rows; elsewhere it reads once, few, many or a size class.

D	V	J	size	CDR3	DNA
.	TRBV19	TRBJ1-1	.	CASSIDGGEGMNTEAFF	TGTGCCAGTAGTATAGATGGAGGCGAAGGGATGAACACTGAAGCTTTCTTT
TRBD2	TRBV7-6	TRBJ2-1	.	CASSGTSGEQFF	TGTGCCAGCAGCGGGACTAGCGGGGAACAGTTCTTC
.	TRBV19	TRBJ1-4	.	CATCISGATNEKLFF	TGTGCCACCTGTATCTCCGGTGCAACTAATGAAAAACTGTTTTTT
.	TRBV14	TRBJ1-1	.	CASSQEGGWNTEAFF	TGTGCCAGCAGCCAAGAGGGAGGGTGGAACACTGAAGCTTTCTTT
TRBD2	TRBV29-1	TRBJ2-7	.	CSVDEAGASYEQYF	TGCAGCGTTGATGAAGCGGGGGCTTCCTACGAGCAGTACTTC
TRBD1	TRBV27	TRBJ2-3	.	CASSAQGGTQYF	TGTGCCAGCAGTGCACAGGGGGGTACGCAGTATTTT
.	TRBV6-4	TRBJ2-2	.	CASSVSWNTGELFF	TGTGCCAGCAGTGTATCGTGGAACACCGGGGAGCTGTTTTTT
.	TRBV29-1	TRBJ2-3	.	CSVQAGTDTQYF	TGCAGCGTGCAGGCGGGGACAGATACGCAGTATTTT
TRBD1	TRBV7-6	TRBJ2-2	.	CASSAGTGSWELFF	TGTGCCAGCAGCGCCGGGACAGGATCGTGGGAGCTGTTTTTT
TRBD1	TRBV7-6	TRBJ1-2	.	CASSGGWTGDNYGYTF	TGTGCCAGCAGCGGCGGATGGACAGGGGACAACTATGGCTACACCTTC
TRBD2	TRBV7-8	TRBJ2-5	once	CASSLAGGRGETQYF	TGTGCCAGCAGCTTAGCGGGAGGGAGGGGAGAGACCCAGTACTTC
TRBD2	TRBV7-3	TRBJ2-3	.	CASSFRAGVGDTQYF	TGTGCCAGCAGCTTTAGAGCGGGGGTGGGAGATACGCAGTATTTT
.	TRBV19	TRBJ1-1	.	CASSIAHRLNTEAFF	TGTGCCAGTAGTATAGCACACAGACTGAACACTGAAGCTTTCTTT
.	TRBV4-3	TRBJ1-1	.	CASSQGGPNTEAFF	TGCGCCAGCAGCCAAGGGGGGCCAAACACTGAAGCTTTCTTT
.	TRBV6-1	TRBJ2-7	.	CASSLRQDFIEQYF	TGTGCCAGCAGTCTGCGACAGGACTTTATCGAGCAGTACTTC
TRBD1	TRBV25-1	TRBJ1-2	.	CASSETDRAYGYTF	TGTGCCAGCAGTGAAACCGACAGGGCCTATGGCTACACCTTC
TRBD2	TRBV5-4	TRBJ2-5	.	CASSLDPTSGGRLTYF	TGTGCCAGCAGCTTGGATCCCACTAGCGGGGGCCGACTCACGTACTTC
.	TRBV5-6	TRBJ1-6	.	CASSRSGVLNSPLHF	TGTGCCAGCAGCCGATCCGGGGTCCTCAATTCACCCCTCCACTTT
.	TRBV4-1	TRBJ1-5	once	CASSQRGHSNQPQHF	TGCGCCAGCAGCCAAAGAGGTCATAGCAATCAGCCCCAGCATTTT
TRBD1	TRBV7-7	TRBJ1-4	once	CASSLARGQGEKLFF	TGTGCCAGCAGCTTAGCGAGGGGACAGGGTGAAAAACTGTTTTTT
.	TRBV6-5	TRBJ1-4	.	CASRTGHGVGKRLFF	TGTGCCAGCAGGACAGGCCATGGGGTAGGAAAAAGGCTGTTTTTT
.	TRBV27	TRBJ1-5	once	CASAGQSDNQPQHF	TGTGCCAGCGCAGGACAGTCAGATAATCAGCCCCAGCATTTT
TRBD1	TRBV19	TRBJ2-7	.	CASSTTGGSYEQYF	TGTGCCAGTTCCACTACAGGGGGCTCCTACGAGCAGTACTTC
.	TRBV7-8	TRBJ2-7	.	CASSLLEGALTYEQYF	TGTGCCAGCAGCTTATTGGAGGGGGCCCTAACCTACGAGCAGTACTTC